This TCR beta chain was sequenced in a study of naive and memory T cell subsets (dated by TCRdb to 2015 to 2018). Context from the whole study: The study applied an open-source, UMI-based TCR alpha and beta sequencing pipeline to sorted naive and memory peripheral blood T cell subsets. The functional CMV T cell responses agreed completely with IgG serology results. RNA was DNase-treated and reverse transcribed with TCR constant-region primers, mostly using SuperScript III. Overall study results and their limits: RNA-based TCR counts may be affected by expression changes linked to T cell activation and differentiation. TCR abundance followed a power law with an exponent that was different for naive and memory subsets but consistent across the three individuals. In both CD4 and CD8 cells, going from naive through CM, EM and EMRA, the Gini index went up while Shannon and inverse Simpson diversity went down. A few larger clonotypes were present in naive repertoires, especially CD8 naive repertoires, and these clonotypes were possibly memory cells re-expressing CD45RA. The repertoire findings for the naive and memory subsets could not be validated, as no ground truth was available. Single alpha or beta chain sequences, rather than paired alpha/beta receptors, were used to define clonotypes. After error correction, over 95% of naive TCR sequences appeared only once, giving much steeper abundance distributions than memory subsets.

Separate amplification of TCR alpha and beta chain libraries was performed from the second PCR step onward. CMV status of each donor was established by measuring IFNgamma production from CD4+ T cells after fresh PBMCs were stimulated overnight with CMV viral lysate. Using Miltenyi beads, CD4 T cells were first positively selected, and CD8 T cells were then positively selected from the CD4-negative fraction. Cells were stained for CD3, CD4, CD8, CD45RA, CD27 and a live/dead dye and were sorted on a BD Aria II into four subsets based on CD45RA and CD27. Blood came from three healthy volunteers, each fractionated into CD4 and CD8 T cells and then into four differentiation subsets. About 110 ml of peripheral blood was drawn per donor, and PBMC were isolated by Ficoll-Paque PLUS density-gradient centrifugation. The sorted cells were lysed in RLT buffer, after which RNA was extracted using a Qiagen RNeasy kit and kept at -80 degrees C.

Library preparation used UMI-ligation and nested PCR. To cover both TRBC1 and TRBC2, the beta constant-region primer consisted of an equimolar mix of two oligonucleotides. A single-stranded oligonucleotide containing the SP2 primer and a 12-nucleotide UMI was joined to the 3' end of the cDNA by T4 RNA ligase 1. Four rounds of PCR, combining the SP2 primer with nested alpha and beta constant-region primers, were used to amplify the ligated cDNA. The ligation reaction was incubated at 16°C for about 19-24 hours. PCR2 was typically performed as a SYBR Green qPCR and was stopped at a predetermined threshold so that over-amplification was prevented. Every purification after the first one was done using Agencourt AMPure XP magnetic beads. Library amounts were measured by Qubit and library quality was assessed on a TapeStation, where the main peak was expected at around 650 bp. Sequencing of the pooled libraries was done on an Illumina MiSeq using v2 2x251 paired-end kits, which typically yielded roughly 0.85-2 million reads per sample. Each sample was pooled at 3 to 4 nM, and about 4.5-8% PhiX was included to help cluster recognition. The original methods were these. Using tag matching that tolerated one base-pair mismatch, Decombinator assigned V and J genes to FASTQ reads that had been processed by Demultiplexor. Collapsinator relied on UMIs to fix sequencing errors as well as frequency errors caused by PCR heterogeneity. TCRs were translated and CDR3s were extracted from the conserved cysteine to the FGXG phenylalanine by CDR3Translator, with non-productive sequences being flagged. Gini, Shannon entropy and inverse Simpson indices were computed after subsampling the repertoires to the same number of UMI-defined TCRs. Clonotype abundance distributions were fitted to a power law by maximum likelihood within the linear range. For one naive CD8 sample, the pipeline and MIGEC produced similar UMI counts, unique TCR numbers and clonal distributions. In one analysis, naive TCRs that were also found in any memory subset of the same donor were excluded from the naive repertoire. Repertoires were searched for several thousand CMV-associated CDR3 sequences compiled from VDJdb and a published dataset. TCRdb reprocessing: public reads trimmed at Q25 with fastp, clones called with MiXCR, in-frame beta chains kept. Under each unique CDR3 protein, matching rows form one entry showing the most common genes and DNA. The V and J calls come from TCRdb's annotation, not from the publication. This sample gives around 160,000 distinct CDR3 sequences in total; 15% to 20% of them show up just once. The ten top clones hold just over 0.14% of the sample.

Remarks on this clonotype: The specificity of this receptor is unknown. The input lacks base qualities; no much larger clone sits a single base away.

CDR1 and CDR2 are read off the germline V gene as KGHSH and LQKENI. The junction shows trimming of 5 bases on V and 0 bases on J, and the gene matches do not reach 5 bases of it. The CDR3 sequence holds 16 residues, the cysteine and phenylalanine included. The kept DNA is CDR3 alone, 48 bases in frame from the first base. The sequence links TRBV18 to TRBJ1-3; 9 bases in between match TRBD1. The receptor's source is a human donor in good health. The sequencing input was naive CD4+ T cells from blood. Read against the paper, the sample's cell subset or site label means: naive T cells, CD45RA high CD27+. The CDR3 region reads CASSGQGPSSGNTIYF. The nucleotides are TGTGCCAGCTCAGGACAGGGGCCGAGCTCTGGAAACACCATATATTTT.